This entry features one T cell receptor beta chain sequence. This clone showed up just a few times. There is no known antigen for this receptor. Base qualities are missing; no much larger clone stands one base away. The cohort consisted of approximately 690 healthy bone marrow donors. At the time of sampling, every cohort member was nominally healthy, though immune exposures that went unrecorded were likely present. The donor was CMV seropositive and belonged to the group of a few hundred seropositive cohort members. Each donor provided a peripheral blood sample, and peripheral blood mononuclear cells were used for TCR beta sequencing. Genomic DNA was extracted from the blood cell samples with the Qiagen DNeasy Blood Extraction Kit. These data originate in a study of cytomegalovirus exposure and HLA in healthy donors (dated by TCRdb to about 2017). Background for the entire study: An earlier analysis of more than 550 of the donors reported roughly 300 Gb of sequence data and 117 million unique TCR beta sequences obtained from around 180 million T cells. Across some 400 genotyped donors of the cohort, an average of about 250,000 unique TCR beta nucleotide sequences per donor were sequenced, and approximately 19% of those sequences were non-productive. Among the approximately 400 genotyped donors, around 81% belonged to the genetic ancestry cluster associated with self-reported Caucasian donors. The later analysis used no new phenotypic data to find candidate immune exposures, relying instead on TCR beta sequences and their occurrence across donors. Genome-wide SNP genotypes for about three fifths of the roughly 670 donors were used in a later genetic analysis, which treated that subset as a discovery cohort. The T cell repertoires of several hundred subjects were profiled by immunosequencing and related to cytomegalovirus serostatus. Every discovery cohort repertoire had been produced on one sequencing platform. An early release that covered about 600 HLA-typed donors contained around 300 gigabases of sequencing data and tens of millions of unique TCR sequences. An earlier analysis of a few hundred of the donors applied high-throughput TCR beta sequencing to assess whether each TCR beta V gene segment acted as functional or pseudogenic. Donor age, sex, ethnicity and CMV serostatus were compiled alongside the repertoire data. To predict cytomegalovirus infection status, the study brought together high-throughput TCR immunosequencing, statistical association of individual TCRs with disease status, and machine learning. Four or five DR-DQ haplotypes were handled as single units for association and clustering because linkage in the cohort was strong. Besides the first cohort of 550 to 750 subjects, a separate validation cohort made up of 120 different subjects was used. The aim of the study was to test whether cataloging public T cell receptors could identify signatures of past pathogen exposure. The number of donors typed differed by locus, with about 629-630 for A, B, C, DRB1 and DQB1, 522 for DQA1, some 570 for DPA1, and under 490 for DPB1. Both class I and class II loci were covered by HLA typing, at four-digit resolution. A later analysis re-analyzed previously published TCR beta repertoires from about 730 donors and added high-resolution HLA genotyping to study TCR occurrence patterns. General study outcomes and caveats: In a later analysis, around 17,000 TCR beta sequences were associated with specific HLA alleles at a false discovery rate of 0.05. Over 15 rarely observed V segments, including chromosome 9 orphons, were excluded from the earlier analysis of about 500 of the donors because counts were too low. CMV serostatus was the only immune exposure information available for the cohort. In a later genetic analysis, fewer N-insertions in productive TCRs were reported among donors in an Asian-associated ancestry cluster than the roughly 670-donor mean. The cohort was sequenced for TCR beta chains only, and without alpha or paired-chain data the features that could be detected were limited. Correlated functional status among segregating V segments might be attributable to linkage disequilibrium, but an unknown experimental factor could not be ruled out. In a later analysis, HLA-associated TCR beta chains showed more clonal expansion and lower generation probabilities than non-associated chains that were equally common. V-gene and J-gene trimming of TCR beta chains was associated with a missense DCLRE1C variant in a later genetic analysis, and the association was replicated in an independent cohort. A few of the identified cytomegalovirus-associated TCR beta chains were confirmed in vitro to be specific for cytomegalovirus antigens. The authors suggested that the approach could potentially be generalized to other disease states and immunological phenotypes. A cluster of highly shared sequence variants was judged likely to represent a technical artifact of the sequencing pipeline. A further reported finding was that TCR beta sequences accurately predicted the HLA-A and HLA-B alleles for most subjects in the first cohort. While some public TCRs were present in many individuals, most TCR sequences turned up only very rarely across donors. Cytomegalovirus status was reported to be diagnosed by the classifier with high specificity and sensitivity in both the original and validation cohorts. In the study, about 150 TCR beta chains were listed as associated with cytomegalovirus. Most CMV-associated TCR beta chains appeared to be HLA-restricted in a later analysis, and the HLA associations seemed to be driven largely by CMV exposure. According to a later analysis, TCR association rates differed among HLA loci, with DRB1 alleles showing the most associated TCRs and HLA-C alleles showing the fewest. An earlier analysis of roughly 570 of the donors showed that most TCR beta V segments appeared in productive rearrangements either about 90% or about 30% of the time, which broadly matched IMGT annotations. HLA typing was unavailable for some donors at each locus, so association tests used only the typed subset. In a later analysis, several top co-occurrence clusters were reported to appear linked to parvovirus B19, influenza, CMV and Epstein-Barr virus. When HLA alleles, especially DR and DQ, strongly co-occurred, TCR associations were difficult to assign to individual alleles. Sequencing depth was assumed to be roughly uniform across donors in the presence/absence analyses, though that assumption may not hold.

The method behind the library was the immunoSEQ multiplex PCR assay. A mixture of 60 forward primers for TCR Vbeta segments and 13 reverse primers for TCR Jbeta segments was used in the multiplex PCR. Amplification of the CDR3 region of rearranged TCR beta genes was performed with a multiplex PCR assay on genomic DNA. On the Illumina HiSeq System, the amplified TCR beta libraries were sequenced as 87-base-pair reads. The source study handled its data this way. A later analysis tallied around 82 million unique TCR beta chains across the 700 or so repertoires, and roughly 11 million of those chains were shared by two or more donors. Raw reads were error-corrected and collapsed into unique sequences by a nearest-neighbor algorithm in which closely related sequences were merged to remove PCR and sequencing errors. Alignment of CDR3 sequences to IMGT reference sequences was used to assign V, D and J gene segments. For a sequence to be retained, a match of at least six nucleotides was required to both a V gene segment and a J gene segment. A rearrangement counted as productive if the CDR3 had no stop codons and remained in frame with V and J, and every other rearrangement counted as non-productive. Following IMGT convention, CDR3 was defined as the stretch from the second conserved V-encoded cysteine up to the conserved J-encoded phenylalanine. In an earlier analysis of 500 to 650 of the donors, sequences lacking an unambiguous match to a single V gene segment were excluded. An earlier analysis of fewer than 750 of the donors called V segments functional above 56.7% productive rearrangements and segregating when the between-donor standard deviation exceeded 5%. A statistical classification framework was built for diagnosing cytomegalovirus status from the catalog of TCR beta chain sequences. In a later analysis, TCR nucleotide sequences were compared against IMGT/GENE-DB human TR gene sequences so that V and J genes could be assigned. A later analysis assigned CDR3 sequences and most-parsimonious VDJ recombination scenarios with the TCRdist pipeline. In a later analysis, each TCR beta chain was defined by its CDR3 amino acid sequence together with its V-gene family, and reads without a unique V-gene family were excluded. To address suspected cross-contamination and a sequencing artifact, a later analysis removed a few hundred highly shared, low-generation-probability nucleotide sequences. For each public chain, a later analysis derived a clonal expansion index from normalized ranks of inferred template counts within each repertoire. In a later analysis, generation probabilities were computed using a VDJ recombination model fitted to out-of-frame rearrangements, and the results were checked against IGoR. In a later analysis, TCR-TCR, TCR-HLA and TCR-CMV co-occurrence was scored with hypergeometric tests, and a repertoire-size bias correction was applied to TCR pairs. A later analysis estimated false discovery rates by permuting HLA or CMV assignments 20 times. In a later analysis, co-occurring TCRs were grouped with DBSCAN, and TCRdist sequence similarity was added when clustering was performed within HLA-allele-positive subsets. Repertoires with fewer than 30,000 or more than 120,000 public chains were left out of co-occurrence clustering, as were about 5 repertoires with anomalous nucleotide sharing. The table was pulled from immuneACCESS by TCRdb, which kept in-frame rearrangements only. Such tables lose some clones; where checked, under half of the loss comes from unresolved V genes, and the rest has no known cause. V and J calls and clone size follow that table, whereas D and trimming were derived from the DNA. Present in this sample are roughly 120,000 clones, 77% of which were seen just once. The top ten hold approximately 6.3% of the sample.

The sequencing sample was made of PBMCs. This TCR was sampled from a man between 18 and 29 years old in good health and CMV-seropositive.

The DNA sequence reads TGTGCCAGTATGTGGACAACGAACACTGAAGCTTTCTTT. Its coded protein is CASMWTTNTEAFF. Here the chain combines TRBV19 and TRBJ1-1; TRBD1 is perhaps the D gene, given 5 matching bases. V is pared back by 7 bases and J by 1 base, with 10 bases lying between the germline termini. The cysteine opens and the phenylalanine closes a CDR3 of 13 amino acids. This entry keeps only the CDR3 DNA: 39 bases, framed from base 1. The germline V gene (reference sequence) yields LNHDA for CDR1 and SQIVND for CDR2.